These T cell receptor beta chains were read from a single sample in a study of OX40 agonist ivuxolimab in advanced cancers. TCRdb's table, derived via immunoSEQ multiplex PCR, lists solely in-frame clones and lacks some. The sample lists 90,000 to 150,000 clones; 80% to 90% were seen once. The sequencing here drew on CD4+ or CD8+ T cells sorted from blood, taken in a trial of the OX40 agonist ivuxolimab. The receptors stem from an adult with an advanced solid tumor such as melanoma, head and neck, liver or kidney cancer. Both conserved end residues are part of each CDR3. The order of the fields is D gene, J gene, V gene, CDR3 protein. D genes are given only for firm matches.

>-|TRBJ2-2|TRBV18
CASSPRSGASTGELFF
>-|TRBJ2-7|TRBV25-1
CASIGNGYEQYF
>-|TRBJ1-2|TRBV2
CASTYPAYYGYTF
>-|TRBJ2-4|TRBV6-4
CASVWTAEGNIQYF
>-|TRBJ2-7|TRBV7-2
CASSLSRGGSYEQYF
>TRBD1|TRBJ1-2|TRBV28
CASRGQGATYGYTF
>TRBD1|TRBJ1-1|TRBV28
CASFGQGDANTEAFF
>-|TRBJ1-1|TRBV29-1
CSDGFMNTEAFF
>TRBD1|TRBJ1-6|TRBV5-4
CASSGTGGPTSSYNSPLHF
>-|TRBJ2-7|TRBV5-1
CASSAGGVGPHEQYF
>-|TRBJ1-2|TRBV19
CATIRTSLSYGYTF
>TRBD1|TRBJ1-5|TRBV6-6
CASSQEGQGLNQPQHF